This paragraph reports one TCR beta chain. The data are from a study of blood T cell repertoires in COVID-19. Across the study: The United States, Italy and Spain were the sources of the acute and convalescent COVID-19 samples. Nucleic acid was either cDNA or gDNA, and it came from T cells, B-cell-depleted T cells, or PBMCs.

Original processing methods: By means of reference gene primer amplification, nucleated cell counts were estimated. The method was immunoSEQ multiplex PCR; TCRdb's version includes in-frame clones alone and lacks a portion of them. That table is the source of V, J and clone size, and D and trimming were worked out from the DNA. The table shows about 50,000 clones, with more than 70% occurring only once. The CDR3 length is 13 residues. Germline V gives CDR1 GTSNPN, CDR2 SVGIG (reference sequence). V was pared by 1 base and J by 8 bases, with 14 bases between. This clonotype was obtained from a woman aged 60-70 years with acute or convalescent COVID-19. The chain carries TRBV30 and TRBJ1-1; tentatively, D is TRBD1 (6 bases). The sequencing sample was made of peripheral blood. The CDR3 sequence: CAWSAQRTAEAFF. CDR3 DNA sequence: TGTGCCTGGAGTGCCCAAAGGACAGCCGAAGCTTTCTTT.